This TCR beta chain emerged from a study of T cell responses to AZD1222 COVID-19 vaccine. The data were produced by immunoSEQ multiplex PCR, yet TCRdb's version contains in-frame clones alone and is incomplete. The table includes some 120,000 clones, 70% to 90% detected once. Germline CDR1 and CDR2: LNHDA and SQIVND (reference sequence). This CDR3 has 15 amino acids. Trimming took 3 bases from V and 6 from J, leaving 17 bases between them. The sequence derives from an adult in good health. The rearrangement uses TRBV19 and TRBJ1-2; a weak D match, TRBD1 (5 bases). This specimen was peripheral blood, taken on day 0 of AZD1222 vaccination. DNA of the CDR3: TGTGCCAGTAGTATCCCGGTGGCAGGGACGAATGGCTACACCTTC. It specifies CASSIPVAGTNGYTF.